The 21 T cell receptor beta chains below come from one sample, sequenced in a study of sequential checkpoint blockade in melanoma (dated by TCRdb to the late 2010s). The sample's treatment or condition, from its label and the paper: randomized to nivolumab then ipilimumab (arm A) or the reverse (arm B). The library was built by means of the immunoSEQ multiplex PCR assay. This is the immuneACCESS table as TCRdb keeps it, with only in-frame sequences that have V and J called. A part of the clones is gone; compared with another copy, unresolved V genes explain less than half, and the rest is unexplained. In this sample the table shows some 11,000 clones, nearly 80% of which occur a single time. In total, the top ten clones hold approximately 10% of the sample. Sequencing used CD8+ T cells sorted from blood (inferred from file names), obtained from a patient given nivolumab and ipilimumab in sequence. These receptors all stem from a human donor with melanoma.

The chain couples TRBV9 to TRBJ2-1; TRBD2 aligns across 9 bases. The CDR3 covers 18 residues. V was pared by 5 bases and J by 0 bases, with 12 bases of the junction left unmatched. Germline V gene lookup returns CDR1 SGDLS and CDR2 YYNGEE. CDR3 in amino acids: CASSTPRLADSSYNEQFF. In nucleotides, the CDR3 is TGTGCCAGCAGTACACCCCGACTAGCGGATAGCTCCTACAATGAGCAGTTCTTC. Full variable domain (remainder filled in from reference TRBV9 and TRBJ2-1): DSGVTQTPKHLITATGQRVTLRCSPRSGDLSVYWYQQSLDQGLQFLIQYYNGEERAKGNILERFSAQQFPDLHSELNLSSLELGDSALYFCASSTPRLADSSYNEQFFGPGTRLTVL.

V usage is TRBV2 and J usage is TRBJ1-5; TRBD1 matches 8 bases. The germline gives CDR1 SNHLY, CDR2 FYNNEI. The CDR3 contains 15 residues. With 6 bases clipped from V and 3 bases from J, the junction kept 7 bases outside the gene matches. CDR3 nucleotide sequence: TGTGCCAGCAGAGTGACAGGGGACGACAATCAGCCCCAGCATTTT. Protein: CASRVTGDDNQPQHF.

This sequence joins TRBV7-9 and TRBJ2-3; the match to TRBD2 covers 8 bases. CDR3 length equals 15 residues. Germline V gene data show CDR1 as SEHNR and CDR2 as FQNEAQ (reference sequence). Trimming removed 3 bases from V and 0 bases from J; junction bases left unmatched: 2. The CDR3 loop reads CASSFSGASTDTQYF. CDR3 sequence (DNA): TGTGCCAGCAGCTTTAGCGGGGCTAGCACAGATACGCAGTATTTT.

This clone was observed a few times. V is TRBV6-1 and J is TRBJ2-3; TRBD1 agrees at 10 bases. Unmatched junction bases numbered 4, after V lost 0 bases and J lost 4 bases. This CDR3 comprises 16 residues. Germline V gives CDR1 MNHNS, CDR2 SASEGT. CDR3: CASSEALGTGADTQYF. The CDR3 DNA reads as TGTGCCAGCAGTGAAGCGCTCGGGACAGGGGCAGATACGCAGTATTTT.

The chain recombines TRBV9 with TRBJ1-3, with D uncertain. V gave up 5 bases and J gave up 4 bases, with 13 bases separating them. The CDR3 loop spans 14 amino acids. The germline CDR1 and CDR2 sequences are SGDLS and YYNGEE. The CDR3 region has the DNA TGTGCCAGCAGTGCCTATAAAGTCGGAAACACCATATATTTT. Translated: CASSAYKVGNTIYF.

The rearrangement joins TRBV6-1 to TRBJ2-2; D possibly corresponds to TRBD1 (6 bases). CDR1 and CDR2 from the germline V gene are MNHNS and SASEGT. Between the trimmed V and J ends, which lost 4 bases and 3 bases, there was a span of 12 bases. This CDR3 has 15 residues. The CDR3 sequence is CASSATGDYTGELFF. CDR3 DNA: TGTGCCAGCAGTGCGACAGGCGATTACACCGGGGAGCTGTTTTTT.

The chain has TRBV2 and TRBJ2-2; D is possibly TRBD1 (6 bases). Trimming removed 4 bases from V and 3 bases from J, with 18 bases in between. The CDR3 length is 17 residues. CDR1 and CDR2 (germline): SNHLY, FYNNEI. CDR3 sequence reads: CASSGSDSWRHTGELFF. CDR3 nucleotide sequence: TGTGCCAGCAGTGGGTCGGACAGTTGGCGACACACCGGGGAGCTGTTTTTT.

This clone occurred a few times. The rearrangement joins TRBV28 to TRBJ2-7; 9 bases are shared with TRBD2. Looked up from germline, CDR1 is MDHEN and CDR2 is SYDVKM. The CDR3 runs to 14 residues. Losses at the gene ends were 5 bases for V and 2 bases for J; bases not matched to a gene: 4. The CDR3 DNA reads TGTGCCAGCAGTCAAAGCGGGGGGACCTACGAGCAGTACTTC. This sequence encodes CASSQSGGTYEQYF.

V usage is TRBV27 and J usage is TRBJ2-7, with D possibly TRBD1 on 6 matching bases. Deletions cut 6 bases from V and 5 bases from J, with 14 bases between. The CDR3 is 13 residues long. From germline, CDR1 is MNHEY and CDR2 SMNVEV (reference sequence). For the CDR3, the DNA is TGTGCCAGCAGACCACAGGGTCTTCACGAGCAGTACTTC. Protein sequence: CASRPQGLHEQYF.

This clone has only a few counts. This sequence may be a read error, since a much larger clone differs from it by one base. The gene calls are TRBV4-2 and TRBJ1-2; perhaps TRBD1 as D (5 bases). This CDR3 comprises 16 residues. The germline V gene has CDR1 LGHNA and CDR2 YNFKEQ. V was shortened by 4 bases and J by 4 bases, with 19 bases between the two germline ends. CDR3 protein: CASSPRTTGTVYGYTF. The CDR3 coding sequence is TGTGCCAGCAGCCCAAGAACCACCGGGACTGTCTATGGCTACACCTTC.

V is TRBV7-7 and J is TRBJ2-7, with 7 nucleotides matching TRBD1. This CDR3 is built from 14 residues. Germline loops: CDR1 SSHAT, CDR2 FNYEAQ (reference sequence). The CDR3 loop is CAREQGGPSYEQYF. The CDR3 coding sequence is TGTGCTAGGGAACAAGGGGGCCCCTCCTACGAGCAGTACTTC. Full variable domain (remainder filled in from reference TRBV7-7 and TRBJ2-7): GAGVSQSPRYKVTKRGQDVTLRCDPISSHATLYWYQQALGQGPEFLTYFNYEAQPDKSGLPSDRFSAERPEGSISTLTIQRTEQRDSAMYRCAREQGGPSYEQYFGPGTRLTVT.

The chain combines TRBV6-5 with TRBJ1-1; the D gene is possibly TRBD1 (6 bases). The CDR3 totals 14 residues. Germline V gene sequence: CDR1 MNHEY, CDR2 SVGAGI. V was shortened by 2 bases and J by 3 bases, with 10 bases between the two germline ends. CDR3 residues: CASSYLGADTEAFF. The CDR3 region has the DNA TGTGCCAGCAGTTACCTGGGGGCGGACACTGAAGCTTTCTTT.

The J gene is TRBJ1-3, the V gene TRBV29-1; possibly TRBD1 for D (6 bases). CDR1 and CDR2 (germline): SQVTM, ANQGSEA. V was trimmed by 3 bases and J by 4 bases, leaving 13 bases between them. The CDR3 has 14 amino acids. The CDR3, as DNA: TGCAGCGTTGATGAAAGGGGGTCGGGAAACACCATATATTTT. It codes for CSVDERGSGNTIYF.

V usage is TRBV11-1 and J usage is TRBJ2-1, with TRBD2 matching over 7 bases. Losses at the gene ends were 6 bases for V and 6 bases for J; bases not matched to a gene: 17. CDR3 size: 17 residues. The V gene's germline CDR1 is SGHAT and CDR2 FQDESV (reference sequence). The CDR3 here is CASSHGLAGDGVNEQFF. Here the CDR3 DNA reads TGTGCCAGCAGTCATGGGTTGGCGGGAGATGGGGTCAATGAGCAGTTCTTC. Supplemented by reference TRBV11-1 and TRBJ2-1, the full variable domain reads EAEVAQSPRYKITEKSQAVAFWCDPISGHATLYWYRQILGQGPELLVQFQDESVVDDSQLPKDRFSAERLKGVDSTLKIQPAELGDSAMYLCASSHGLAGDGVNEQFFGPGTRLTVL.

This clone has a single count. The chain recombines TRBV4-2 with TRBJ2-5; 8 positions match TRBD2. The last part of the DNA fits TRBJ2-7 better; the J call may be wrong. Germline CDR1 and CDR2: LGHNA and YNFKEQ. The CDR3 contains 18 residues. For the CDR3, the DNA is TGTGCCAGCAGCCAAGAGTGGACGGCGGGGGGACCCTCTCACGAGCAGTACTTC. Translation: CASSQEWTAGGPSHEQYF.

This sequence joins TRBV6-1 and TRBJ1-6, with D maybe TRBD1 (5 bases). In germline, CDR1 is MNHNS, CDR2 SASEGT. V lost 4 bases and J lost 5, with 9 bases in between. This CDR3 contains 14 residues. DNA for the CDR3: TGTGCCAGCAGTGGAGAAGGGGATAATTCACCCCTCCACTTT. This sequence encodes CASSGEGDNSPLHF.

Regarding this clone: The same CDR3 also results from other DNA sequences found in this sample. The V and J genes are TRBV28 and TRBJ2-7, with 11 bases that match TRBD1. This CDR3 comprises 14 residues. J gave up 3 bases and V 2 bases, and 0 bases lay outside the gene matches. Germline lookup yields CDR1 MDHEN and CDR2 SYDVKM. The CDR3 DNA reads as TGTGCCAGCAGTTTAGGGACAGGGGGCTACGAGCAGTACTTC. Its translation is CASSLGTGGYEQYF.

The rearrangement links TRBV5-4 to TRBJ2-3; 10 nucleotides line up with TRBD1. The V gene's germline CDR1 is SGHNT and CDR2 YYREEE (reference sequence). The CDR3 contains 15 residues. Trimming removed 4 bases from V and 2 bases from J; junction bases left unmatched: 4. CDR3 sequence: CASSATGGPTDTQYF. As DNA, the CDR3 is TGTGCCAGCAGCGCGACAGGGGGCCCCACAGATACGCAGTATTTT. Supplemented by reference TRBV5-4 and TRBJ2-3, the full variable domain reads ETGVTQSPTHLIKTRGQQVTLRCSSQSGHNTVSWYQQALGQGPQFIFQYYREEENGRGNFPPRFSGLQFPNYSSELNVNALELDDSALYLCASSATGGPTDTQYFGPGTRLTVL.

The chain employs TRBV7-9 and TRBJ2-1, with D hard to call. The CDR3 extends over 15 amino acids. Trimming took 3 bases from V and 4 from J, leaving 13 bases between them. In germline, CDR1 is SEHNR, CDR2 FQNEAQ (reference sequence). CDR3 in amino acids: CASSFQSGGYNEQFF. For the CDR3, the DNA is TGTGCCAGCAGCTTTCAATCCGGCGGTTACAATGAGCAGTTCTTC. The entire variable domain, with the rest obtained from reference TRBV7-9 and TRBJ2-1, is as follows: DTGVSQNPRHKITKRGQNVTFRCDPISEHNRLYWYRQTLGQGPEFLTYFQNEAQLEKSRLLSDRFSAERPKGSFSTLEIQRTEQGDSAMYLCASSFQSGGYNEQFFGPGTRLTVL.

CDR3 in amino acids: CASSASGRTEQYF. The CDR3 nucleotides read TGTGCCAGCAGTGCAAGCGGGAGGACCGAGCAGTACTTC. This chain links TRBV6-5 with TRBJ2-7; 9 bases are a match to TRBD2. Germline-derived CDR1 and CDR2 are MNHEY and SVGAGI. The CDR3 loop spans 13 amino acids. Trimming at V came to 5 bases and at J to 6 bases, leaving 5 bases not matched to a gene.

The chain recombines TRBV7-6 with TRBJ2-1; 11 bases are a match to TRBD2. CDR3 length equals 20 residues. CDR1 SGHVS and CDR2 FNYEAQ come from the germline V gene. V was pared by 6 bases and J by 0 bases, with 16 bases of the junction left unmatched. CDR3 nucleotides: TGTGCCAGCAGTAAAGCACTTCCGGGACTAGCGGCAAGCTCCTACAATGAGCAGTTCTTC. Amino acid sequence: CASSKALPGLAASSYNEQFF.